A single sample is the source of the 28 T cell receptor beta chains below, sequenced in a study of blood T cell repertoires in COVID-19. Sequenced by immunoSEQ multiplex PCR; TCRdb stores in-frame clones only, minus some. The repertoire includes 300,000 to 400,000 clones, around 90% of them detected once, and approximately 4.7% sits in the top ten. The sequenced sample consisted of PBMCs or T cells enriched from blood (not recorded which). The receptors derive from a man in his 60s who had recovered from COVID-19.

This chain uses TRBV10-1 with TRBJ2-3; 9 bases map to TRBD2. Germline V gene data show CDR1 as WNHNN and CDR2 as SYGVQD (reference sequence). This CDR3 is built from 17 residues. Unmatched junction bases numbered 6, after V lost 2 bases and J lost 0 bases. Here the CDR3 reads CASSEGSTSGSTDTQYF. The CDR3 coding sequence is TGCGCCAGCAGTGAGGGTAGCACTAGCGGGAGCACAGATACGCAGTATTTT.

The CDR3 here is CASTFDRGYHEQYF. Written as DNA, the CDR3 is TGTGCCAGCACCTTTGACAGGGGATACCACGAGCAGTACTTC. This chain uses TRBV28 with TRBJ2-7; TRBD1 aligns across 8 bases. The CDR3 extends over 14 amino acids. Germline loops: CDR1 MDHEN, CDR2 SYDVKM. V was pared by 7 bases and J by 5 bases, with 10 bases of the junction left unmatched.

The J gene is TRBJ2-3, the V gene TRBV9; 9 nucleotides line up with TRBD2. The CDR3 has 16 residues. J gave up 8 bases and V 5 bases, and 15 bases lay outside the gene matches. Looked up from germline, CDR1 is SGDLS and CDR2 is YYNGEE. The CDR3 nucleotides are TGTGCCAGCAGTAGGACGGCGGGAGGGCCCGGAGCTACGCAGTATTTT. Translation: CASSRTAGGPGATQYF.

This clone was seen a single time. The chain joins TRBV5-1 to TRBJ2-1; a possible D gene is TRBD1 (8 bases). The germline gives CDR1 SGHRS, CDR2 YFSETQ. CDR3 size: 14 residues. Between the trimmed V and J ends, which lost 3 bases and 9 bases, there was a span of 16 bases. CDR3: CASSWGTTGGEQFF. The CDR3 DNA reads as TGCGCCAGCAGCTGGGGGACTACAGGGGGTGAGCAGTTCTTC.

V and J are TRBV5-1 and TRBJ2-5; a weak D match, TRBD1 (6 bases). Germline CDR1 is SGHRS and CDR2 is YFSETQ. CDR3 length: 14 amino acids. The V end was cut by 2 bases, the J end by 1 base, with 9 bases between. The DNA for the CDR3 is TGCGCCAGCAGCTTTACAGGGAGCCAAGAGACCCAGTACTTC. This gives the protein CASSFTGSQETQYF.

In its sample, this clone was seen once. The chain combines TRBV7-2 with TRBJ1-6; D not resolved. V was clipped by 5 bases and J by 8 bases, with 16 bases between them. Germline values: CDR1 SGHTA, CDR2 FQGNSA. The CDR3 is made up of 15 amino acids. This CDR3 is CASSPDFNEDSPLHF. CDR3 DNA sequence: TGTGCCAGCAGCCCGGACTTTAACGAGGATTCACCCCTCCACTTT.

The chain joins TRBV15 to TRBJ2-1; 11 bases agree with TRBD2. This CDR3 is built from 15 residues. CDR1 is LNHNV, CDR2 YYDKDF, per germline (reference sequence). The ends lost 2 bases at V and 10 bases at J; junction bases unmatched: 7. The CDR3 reads CATSRLAGGTREQFF. Written as DNA, the CDR3 is TGTGCCACCAGCAGACTAGCGGGAGGAACTAGGGAGCAGTTCTTC.

A single count supports this clone. This chain uses TRBV12-3 or TRBV12-4 with TRBJ1-5; D perhaps matches TRBD1 (5 bases). Trimming took 5 bases from V and 6 from J, leaving 8 bases between them. The CDR3 runs 12 residues. The CDR3 sequence is CASSTQGQPQHF. The CDR3 DNA follows: TGTGCCAGCAGTACCCAGGGTCAGCCCCAGCATTTT.

The chain joins TRBV7-9 to TRBJ2-3; D is uncertain. The CDR3 runs to 12 residues. The germline V gene encodes CDR1 SEHNR and CDR2 FQNEAQ (reference sequence). V was trimmed by 1 base and J by 6 bases, leaving 5 bases between them. DNA of the CDR3: TGTGCCAGCAGCTTAGTTCCGGATACGCAGTATTTT. This gives the protein CASSLVPDTQYF.

The rearrangement links TRBV5-8 to TRBJ2-1; 8 bases are a match to TRBD1. Germline lookup yields CDR1 SGHTS and CDR2 YDEGEE. The CDR3 consists of 16 residues. With 4 bases clipped from V and 1 base from J, the junction kept 7 bases outside the gene matches. CDR3 bases: TGTGCCAGCAGCCAGAACAGGGGGGTATCCTACAATGAGCAGTTCTTC. It yields the protein CASSQNRGVSYNEQFF.

V gene TRBV27 combines with J gene TRBJ1-5; D call uncertain. This CDR3 comprises 13 residues. Per the germline V gene, CDR1 is MNHEY and CDR2 is SMNVEV (reference sequence). V gave up 4 bases and J gave up 4 bases, with 8 bases separating them. CDR3 sequence: CASSYSGNQPQHF. In nucleotides, the CDR3 is TGTGCCAGCAGTTACAGCGGGAATCAGCCCCAGCATTTT.

The chain employs TRBV19 and TRBJ2-3, with TRBD2 matching over 10 bases. The J segment lost 4 bases and the V segment lost 2 bases, leaving 6 bases of the junction unmatched. The CDR3 contains 16 residues. Germline lookup yields CDR1 LNHDA and CDR2 SQIVND (reference sequence). CDR3 nucleotides: TGTGCCAGTAGTATATTTCGGACTAGCGGCGCAGATACGCAGTATTTT. Protein sequence: CASSIFRTSGADTQYF.

The chain joins TRBV5-1 to TRBJ2-3, with D possibly TRBD2 on 6 matching bases. Germline CDR1 reads SGHRS; CDR2 reads YFSETQ. The CDR3 extends over 14 amino acids. The germline V and J ends were trimmed by 8 bases and 4 bases, with 17 bases remaining between them. The CDR3 loop is CASSSDRPPDTQYF. CDR3 in DNA: TGCGCCAGTTCTAGCGACCGCCCTCCAGATACGCAGTATTTT.

The V gene is TRBV14, the J gene TRBJ2-7, with D unclear. CDR1 is SGHDN and CDR2 is FVKESK in the germline V gene. Deletions cut 0 bases from V and 6 bases from J, with 6 bases between. The CDR3 runs 12 residues. The CDR3 sequence is CASSQDASEQYF. CDR3 in DNA: TGTGCCAGCAGCCAAGACGCGAGCGAGCAGTACTTC.

The chain couples TRBV28 to TRBJ2-7, with TRBD2 matching 8 bases. The CDR3 loop spans 14 amino acids. The V and J ends lost 6 bases and 4 bases, in that order; junction bases with no gene match: 8. Germline-derived CDR1 and CDR2 are MDHEN and SYDVKM. This CDR3 reads CASSGSGSLYEQYF. CDR3 nucleotides: TGTGCCAGCAGCGGCAGCGGGAGCCTATACGAGCAGTACTTC.

In the case of this clone: The same CDR3 arises from other DNA sequences in this sample as well. The chain combines TRBV19 with TRBJ1-2, with TRBD1 as a possible D gene (5 bases). V lost 6 bases and J 2 bases, leaving 10 bases between the germline ends. The CDR3 totals 13 residues. Germline loops: CDR1 LNHDA, CDR2 SQIVND (reference sequence). CDR3 region: CASRPDRNYGYTF. The CDR3, as DNA: TGTGCCAGTAGACCAGACAGAAACTATGGCTACACCTTC.

V and J are TRBV5-1 and TRBJ2-2; D is undetermined. Germline V gene data show CDR1 as SGHRS and CDR2 as YFSETQ. The CDR3 contains 13 residues. Trimming stripped 3 bases from V and 4 bases from J, with 7 bases between. CDR3 nucleotide sequence: TGCGCCAGCAGCTCACAAACCACCGGGGAGCTGTTTTTT. This sequence encodes CASSSQTTGELFF.

V and J are TRBV5-1 and TRBJ1-5; 8 bases match TRBD1. The V and J ends lost 0 bases and 3 bases, in that order; junction bases with no gene match: 5. CDR3 size: 16 residues. Looked up from germline, CDR1 is SGHRS and CDR2 is YFSETQ. DNA of the CDR3: TGCGCCAGCAGCTTGGGTGGGGACAGGACCAATCAGCCCCAGCATTTT. Encoded protein: CASSLGGDRTNQPQHF.

CDR3 in amino acids: CSVKGGSTGELFF. The DNA for the CDR3 is TGCAGCGTCAAAGGAGGGAGCACCGGGGAGCTGTTTTTT. The V gene is TRBV29-1, the J gene TRBJ2-2; weak D call: TRBD2 (6 bases). Trimming pared 6 bases from V and 4 bases from J, leaving 12 bases between. The length of the CDR3 is 13 residues. The V gene's germline CDR1 is SQVTM and CDR2 ANQGSEA.

The chain links TRBV18 to TRBJ1-1; the D gene is possibly TRBD1 (6 bases). The CDR3 is 15 residues long. The germline gives CDR1 KGHSH, CDR2 LQKENI. Trimming removed 2 bases at V and 3 bases at J, with 13 bases between. Written as DNA, the CDR3 is TGTGCCAGCTCACCATCCCGTCCAGGGGACACTGAAGCTTTCTTT. Translating gives CASSPSRPGDTEAFF.

The CDR3 sequence is CASSPRPLGSIPAEKLFF. CDR3 nucleotides: TGTGCCAGCTCACCACGGCCATTGGGGAGTATCCCAGCTGAAAAACTGTTTTTT. The chain links TRBV18 to TRBJ1-4, with D uncertain. V lost 1 base and J lost 7, with 22 bases in between. Germline V CDR1 and CDR2: KGHSH, LQKENI. This CDR3 region has 18 residues.

V is TRBV21-1 and J is TRBJ1-1; TRBD1 is the table's D call and was not checked against the DNA. TRBV21-1 has pseudogene status. This CDR3 spans 15 amino acids. This CDR3 is CASSRSGTGNTEAFF. The DNA of the CDR3 is TGTGCCAGCAGCAGATCCGGGACAGGGAACACTGAAGCTTTCTTT.

V and J are TRBV4-2 and TRBJ2-1; 9 nucleotides align to TRBD1. The junction had 9 bases not matched to a gene; V was cut back by 1 base and J by 8 bases. CDR3 size: 16 residues. Germline V gene sequence: CDR1 LGHNA, CDR2 YNFKEQ. The DNA of the CDR3 is TGTGCCAGCAGCCAAGGGGAGGGACAGGGTCCCCATGAGCAGTTCTTC. Amino acids: CASSQGEGQGPHEQFF.

The chain couples TRBV24-1 to TRBJ2-6; weak D call: TRBD2 (6 bases). CDR1 and CDR2 from the germline V gene are KGHDR and SFDVKD. V was shortened by 3 bases and J by 2 bases, with 7 bases between the two germline ends. This CDR3 has 15 residues. The CDR3 reads CATSDRRAGANVLTF. The CDR3 bases are TGTGCCACCAGTGATCGGAGGGCTGGGGCCAACGTCCTGACTTTC.

This chain joins TRBV10-3 and TRBJ2-7; 11 bases are shared with TRBD1. Per germline, CDR1 ENHRY and CDR2 SYGVKD. The CDR3 extends over 15 amino acids. The J segment lost 3 bases and the V segment lost 4 bases, leaving 5 bases of the junction unmatched. The CDR3 loop is CAISAGQGAHYEQYF. The CDR3 DNA follows: TGTGCCATCAGTGCCGGACAGGGGGCACACTACGAGCAGTACTTC.

The CDR3 spells CASGTGIGGELFF. The CDR3 DNA follows: TGTGCCAGCGGGACAGGGATCGGCGGGGAGCTGTTTTTT. The V gene is TRBV6-5, the J gene TRBJ2-2; 9 bases line up with TRBD1. The V gene end was trimmed by 8 bases and the J gene end by 7 bases; junction bases not matched to a gene: 5. The CDR3 extends over 13 amino acids. Per germline, CDR1 MNHEY and CDR2 SVGAGI.

CDR3 DNA sequence: TGCGCCAGCACCCCCGGGACTGGCTCCTACAATGAGCAGTTCTTC. Protein sequence: CASTPGTGSYNEQFF. The chain links TRBV5-1 to TRBJ2-1; D possibly corresponds to TRBD2 (6 bases). V dropped 6 bases and J dropped 0 bases, with 13 bases sitting between them. Germline values: CDR1 SGHRS, CDR2 YFSETQ. The CDR3 extends over 15 amino acids.

V gene TRBV19 combines with J gene TRBJ2-1; 9 bases are a match to TRBD2. The CDR3 runs 18 residues. Germline loops: CDR1 LNHDA, CDR2 SQIVND (reference sequence). Trimming removed 4 bases from V and 0 bases from J; junction bases left unmatched: 10. The CDR3 region has the DNA TGTGCCAGTAGTAACCTAGCGGGACGAGTGGGCTCCTACAATGAGCAGTTCTTC. Amino acid sequence: CASSNLAGRVGSYNEQFF.